These 2 T cell receptor beta chains came from one sample sequenced in a study of early T cells in non-severe SARS-CoV-2 infection. One entry per CDR3 protein results from TCRdb running MiXCR on the 5' RACE reads. The sample has over 20,000 distinct CDR3 sequences, around 6% seen once. Material: whole blood. The receptors were gathered from an adult who was a healthcare worker with PCR-confirmed SARS-CoV-2 infection or an uninfected control (not recorded which).

This clonotype was counted only a few times. V and J are TRBV6-5 and TRBJ1-1, with D perhaps matching TRBD1 (6 bases). Germline V gene sequence: CDR1 MNHEY, CDR2 SVGAGI. The length of the CDR3 is 14 residues. With 4 bases removed from V and 11 bases from J, the gap between germline ends came to 20 bases. CDR3 residues: CASSSPYRDGGAFF. DNA of the CDR3: TGTGCCAGCAGTTCCCCTTACAGGGATGGTGGTGCTTTCTTT.

This clonotype has ten or more counts. The chain uses TRBV5-4 and TRBJ2-7, with TRBD1 identical over 9 bases. Germline CDR1 SGHNT, CDR2 YYREEE (reference sequence). V trimming: 4 bases; J trimming: 10 bases; junction bases outside the gene matches: 21. The CDR3 loop spans 17 amino acids. CDR3 residues: CASSRRNPGQGELNQYF. In nucleotides, the CDR3 is TGTGCCAGCAGCAGAAGGAACCCGGGACAGGGAGAACTCAACCAGTACTTC.